Reported below is one T cell receptor (beta chain). This clonotype was detected a few times. The antigen it recognizes is unknown. No clone much larger than this one lies a single base away; base qualities are absent. The source of the sample is a study of response to subunit inactivated influenza vaccine (dated by TCRdb to between 2017 and 2018). As for the study more broadly: To follow how T cells responded to a trivalent subunit inactivated influenza vaccine, the researchers relied on deep quantitative profiling of the T cell receptor repertoire. Paper-wide results and their limitations: The authors suggested that each seasonal influenza vaccination may recruit only a limited number of new T cells.

Library creation used RT-PCR. Instrument used: Illumina HiSeq 2500. The public reads were reprocessed in TCRdb via fastp at Q25 and MiXCR, keeping in-frame beta chains. Every distinct CDR3 protein forms one entry, paired with its most common genes and DNA. Here the sample has over 800,000 distinct CDR3 sequences; 21% occur a single time. About 9.4% of the sample goes to the ten largest clones. V sheds 7 bases and J sheds 9 bases, leaving 19 bases between their ends. The CDR3 holds 14 amino acids from the cysteine to the phenylalanine. Of the read, only the CDR3 DNA is kept; its 42 bases are in frame from base 1. The germline V gene specifies MNHEY as CDR1 and SVGEGT as CDR2.

The chain employs TRBV6-2 or TRBV6-3 and TRBJ2-1; the D gene is possibly TRBD1 or TRBD2, each agreeing over 5 bases. This receptor was taken from a man aged 45-65 years who received an inactivated influenza vaccine. Donor details come from another sample of the same person, matched by shared clones. This specimen consisted of PBMCs from blood, obtained more than 4 days after vaccination. The DNA sequence is given as TGTGCCAGCACCAATGAAATGGGGGTGGGTGAGCAGTTCTTC. Translated, it gives CASTNEMGVGEQFF.